Below are 8 T cell receptor beta chains sequenced from a single sample in a study of OX40 agonist ivuxolimab in advanced cancers. Sequencing used immunoSEQ multiplex PCR; TCRdb keeps in-frame clones, though not all of them. This sample yields under 75,000 clones, of which around 90% are seen a single time; roughly 25% belongs to the top ten. The starting material was CD4+ or CD8+ T cells sorted from blood, obtained in a trial of the OX40 agonist ivuxolimab. Receptor source: an adult with an advanced solid tumor such as melanoma, head and neck, liver or kidney cancer.

The rearrangement joins TRBV6-5 to TRBJ2-5; D perhaps matches TRBD2 (7 bases). V shed 2 bases and J shed 5 bases, with 18 bases lying between them. CDR1 MNHEY and CDR2 SVGAGI come from the germline V gene. This CDR3 comprises 16 residues. This CDR3 is CASSYGGGAGHETQYF. The CDR3 coding sequence is TGTGCCAGCAGTTACGGGGGGGGCGCAGGTCACGAGACCCAGTACTTC.

The V gene is TRBV9, the J gene TRBJ1-2, with 8 bases identical to TRBD1. V lost 6 bases to trimming and J lost 3 bases; unmatched junction nucleotides: 7. CDR1 is SGDLS, CDR2 YYNGEE, per germline. The CDR3 is made up of 14 amino acids. CDR3 nucleotide sequence: TGTGCCAGCACCTCAGGGGGCCTTCACTATGGCTACACCTTC. Translated, it gives CASTSGGLHYGYTF.

The chain links TRBV19 to TRBJ2-2; D unclear. V gave up 4 bases and J gave up 4 bases, with 13 bases separating them. This CDR3 has 15 amino acids. Per the germline V gene, CDR1 is LNHDA and CDR2 is SQIVND (reference sequence). CDR3 residues: CASSTGSLSTGELFF. The CDR3 DNA reads TGTGCCAGTAGTACCGGGTCCCTAAGCACCGGGGAGCTGTTTTTT. The full variable domain, completed using reference TRBV19 and TRBJ2-2, is DGGITQSPKYLFRKEGQNVTLSCEQNLNHDAMYWYRQDPGQGLRLIYYSQIVNDFQKGDIAEGYSVSREKKESFPLTVTSAQKNPTAFYLCASSTGSLSTGELFFGEGSRLTVL.

The chain carries TRBV13 and TRBJ2-3, with D perhaps TRBD1 or TRBD2 (6 bases each). This CDR3 contains 17 residues. Trimming shortened V by 6 bases and J by 4 bases, and 23 bases separated the two germline ends. The germline CDR1 and CDR2 sequences are PRHDT and FYEKMQ (reference sequence). CDR3 in amino acids: CASRPTGDKGDADTQYF. The CDR3 bases are TGTGCCAGCAGACCTACGGGGGACAAGGGAGACGCAGATACGCAGTATTTT.

The sample holds one count of this clone. DNA of the CDR3: TGTGCCAGCAGCTTAGTGGACAGGGGAGGCTACGAGCAGTACTTC. Translated: CASSLVDRGGYEQYF. This chain uses TRBV7-8 with TRBJ2-7, with 9 bases aligning to TRBD1. CDR3 length equals 15 residues. Germline CDR1 reads SGHVS; CDR2 reads FQNEAQ. V dropped 1 base and J dropped 3; count of bases not matched to a gene: 4. Complete variable domain (other parts from reference TRBV7-8 and TRBJ2-7): GAGVSQSPRYKVAKRGQDVALRCDPISGHVSLFWYQQALGQGPEFLTYFQNEAQLDKSGLPSDRFFAERPEGSVSTLKIQRTQQEDSAVYLCASSLVDRGGYEQYFGPGTRLTVT.

The chain links TRBV6-5 to TRBJ2-1; D remains unclear. Looked up from germline, CDR1 is MNHEY and CDR2 is SVGAGI. The CDR3 has 13 amino acids. V was trimmed by 4 bases and J by 8 bases, leaving 12 bases between them. CDR3 sequence reads: CASSSNWFDEQFF. The CDR3 DNA is TGTGCCAGCAGTTCCAATTGGTTCGATGAGCAGTTCTTC.

V is TRBV6-1 and J is TRBJ2-5, with 9 bases matching TRBD2. Germline CDR1 reads MNHNS; CDR2 reads SASEGT. The CDR3 is 11 residues long. With 5 bases clipped from V and 11 bases from J, the junction kept 3 bases outside the gene matches. CDR3 sequence reads: CASSRGLAQYF. DNA for the CDR3: TGTGCCAGCAGTAGAGGACTAGCGCAGTACTTC.

CDR3 DNA: TGTGCCAGCAGCCCCTCAGGGTCCGGGGAGCTGTTTTTT. It codes for CASSPSGSGELFF. The chain is built from TRBV7-9 and TRBJ2-2; the D gene is possibly TRBD1 (5 bases). The CDR3 is 13 amino acids. Between the trimmed V and J ends, which lost 5 bases and 6 bases, there was a span of 10 bases. Germline CDR1 SEHNR, CDR2 FQNEAQ (reference sequence).